This T cell receptor (beta chain) was sequenced for a study of OX40 agonist ivuxolimab in advanced cancers. Study-level background: The dose-escalation cohort had hepatocellular carcinoma, melanoma, renal cell or head and neck cancer.

Sequencing used immunoSEQ multiplex PCR; TCRdb keeps in-frame clones, though not all of them. The sample yields around 50,000 clones, about 89% seen once. CDR1 SGHNT and CDR2 YENEEA come from the germline V gene. This CDR3 comprises 13 residues. V lost 5 bases and J 9 bases, leaving 13 bases between the germline ends. Sample: CD4+ or CD8+ T cells sorted from blood, taken in a trial of the OX40 agonist ivuxolimab. This chain uses TRBV11-3 with TRBJ2-2, with D unclear. The receptor was isolated from an adult with an advanced solid tumor such as melanoma, head and neck, liver or kidney cancer. The CDR3 is CASSHRASRELFF. The CDR3 nucleotides are TGTGCCAGCAGCCATCGGGCCTCCCGGGAGCTGTTTTTT. Together with reference TRBV11-3 and TRBJ2-2, the CDR3 gives the full variable domain: EAGVVQSPRYKIIEKKQPVAFWCNPISGHNTLYWYLQNLGQGPELLIRYENEEAVDDSQLPKDRFSAERLKGVDSTLKIQPAELGDSAVYLCASSHRASRELFFGEGSRLTVL.